A selection of T cell receptor beta chains follows, all from one sample in a study of graft-versus-host responses after intestinal transplantation. The protocol was immunoSEQ multiplex PCR, while the TCRdb copy is restricted to in-frame clones and leaves out a portion. Of approximately 16,000 clones listed, around 82% are singletons. The sample consisted of ileum tissue, taken 17 days after transplant. These receptors were obtained from a human patient who received an intestinal transplant, so some T cells may come from the graft donor. Both conserved end residues are trimmed from each CDR3.

v_call	cdr3_aa
TRBV4-2	ASSQEGRSYGYT
TRBV15	ATSMGVTGANVLT
TRBV4-1	ASSPREREDGAGELF
TRBV6-4	ASSDSAGGPDEQF
TRBV5-1	ASSLLGYEQY
TRBV28	ASSPGGSGNTIY
TRBV6-1	ASSEPGANVLT
TRBV19	ASTSIWDSGANVLT
TRBV4-1	ASSQDYNQPQH
TRBV7-9	ASSARTGAYEQY